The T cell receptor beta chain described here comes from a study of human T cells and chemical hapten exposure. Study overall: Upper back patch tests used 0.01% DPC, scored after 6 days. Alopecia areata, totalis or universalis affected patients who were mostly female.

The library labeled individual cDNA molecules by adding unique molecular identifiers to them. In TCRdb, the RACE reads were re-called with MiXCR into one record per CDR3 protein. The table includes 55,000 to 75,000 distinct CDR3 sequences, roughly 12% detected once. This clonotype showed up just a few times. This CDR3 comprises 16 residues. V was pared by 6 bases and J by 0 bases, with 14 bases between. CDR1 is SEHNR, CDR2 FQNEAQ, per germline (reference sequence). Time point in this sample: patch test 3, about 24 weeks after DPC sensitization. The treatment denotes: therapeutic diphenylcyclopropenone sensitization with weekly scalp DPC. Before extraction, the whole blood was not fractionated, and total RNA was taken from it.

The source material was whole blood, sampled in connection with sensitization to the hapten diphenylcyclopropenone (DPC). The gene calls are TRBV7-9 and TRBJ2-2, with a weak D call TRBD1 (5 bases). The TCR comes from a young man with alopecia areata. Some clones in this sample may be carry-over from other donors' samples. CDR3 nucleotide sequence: TGTGCCAGCAGACAGGCCGGCACCTCGAACACCGGGGAGCTGTTTTTT. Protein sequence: CASRQAGTSNTGELFF.